This T cell receptor (beta chain) was recorded in a study of OX40 agonist ivuxolimab in advanced cancers. The data were produced by immunoSEQ multiplex PCR, yet TCRdb's version contains in-frame clones alone and is incomplete. The sample consists of fewer than 55,000 clones, 81% of them appearing once. V shed 6 bases, J shed 1 base, and the junction held 7 bases outside the gene matches. The V gene's germline CDR1 is MNHEY and CDR2 SMNVEV (reference sequence). The CDR3 has 15 residues. This receptor was obtained from an adult with an advanced solid tumor such as melanoma, head and neck, liver or kidney cancer. Sequenced here: CD4+ or CD8+ T cells sorted from blood, sampled in a trial of the OX40 agonist ivuxolimab. This chain links TRBV27 with TRBJ2-5, with 8 bases identical to TRBD1. This CDR3 reads CASRPITGGQETQYF. CDR3 in DNA: TGTGCCAGCAGACCAATCACAGGGGGCCAAGAGACCCAGTACTTC.